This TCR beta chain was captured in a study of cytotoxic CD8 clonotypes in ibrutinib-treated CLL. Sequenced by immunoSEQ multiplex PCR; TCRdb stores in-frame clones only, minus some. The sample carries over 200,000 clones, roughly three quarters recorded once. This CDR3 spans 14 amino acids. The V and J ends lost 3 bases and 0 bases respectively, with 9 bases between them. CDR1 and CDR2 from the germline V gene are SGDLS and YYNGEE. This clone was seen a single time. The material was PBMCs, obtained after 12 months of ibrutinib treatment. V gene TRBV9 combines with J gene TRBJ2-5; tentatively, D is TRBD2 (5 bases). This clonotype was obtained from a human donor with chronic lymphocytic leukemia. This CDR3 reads CASSATGNQETQYF. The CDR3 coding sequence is TGTGCCAGCAGCGCCACGGGGAACCAAGAGACCCAGTACTTC.